This T cell receptor (beta chain) came from a study of cytomegalovirus exposure and HLA in healthy donors. General study points: Most of the TCR beta V segments (in an earlier analysis) were productive either about 90% or about 30% of the time. In a later analysis, TCR beta V- and J-gene trimming was associated with a missense DCLRE1C variant.

The V segment lost 5 bases and the J segment 5 bases; nucleotides outside the gene matches: 5. CDR3 length equals 14 residues. Germline V gene sequence: CDR1 SGHNT, CDR2 YYREEE (reference sequence). With respect to this clone: What it binds is unknown.

PCR employed 60 Vbeta and 13 Jbeta primers. Produced via immunoSEQ multiplex PCR; TCRdb's table is partial and in-frame only. The repertoire holds more than 85,000 clones, with roughly 79% as singletons. The TCR sequence derives from a man aged 35-49 years in good health and CMV-seronegative. V usage is TRBV5-4 and J usage is TRBJ2-5; 11 nucleotides align to TRBD2. Sequenced: PBMCs. The DNA of the CDR3 is TGTGCCAGCAGGGTAGCGGGGGGGCCGGAGACCCAGTACTTC. Residues: CASRVAGGPETQYF. The whole variable domain, filled in from reference TRBV5-4 and TRBJ2-5, reads ETGVTQSPTHLIKTRGQQVTLRCSSQSGHNTVSWYQQALGQGPQFIFQYYREEENGRGNFPPRFSGLQFPNYSSELNVNALELDDSALYLCASRVAGGPETQYFGPGTRLLVL.